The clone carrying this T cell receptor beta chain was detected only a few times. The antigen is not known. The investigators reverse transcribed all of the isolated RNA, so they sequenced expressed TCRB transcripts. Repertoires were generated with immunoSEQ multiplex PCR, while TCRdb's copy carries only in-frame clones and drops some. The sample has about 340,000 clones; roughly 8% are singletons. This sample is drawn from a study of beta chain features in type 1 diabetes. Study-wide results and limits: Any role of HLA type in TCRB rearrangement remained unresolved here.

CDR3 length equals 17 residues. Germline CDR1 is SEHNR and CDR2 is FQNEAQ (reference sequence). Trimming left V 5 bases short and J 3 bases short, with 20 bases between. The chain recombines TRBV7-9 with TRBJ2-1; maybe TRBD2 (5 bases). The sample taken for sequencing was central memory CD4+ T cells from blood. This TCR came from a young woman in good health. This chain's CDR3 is CASSPGSTSGLYNEQFF. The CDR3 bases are TGTGCCAGCAGCCCAGGATCTACTAGTGGCCTCTACAATGAGCAGTTCTTC.